The T cell receptor (beta chain) described here comes from a study of patients and donors after allogeneic stem cell transplantation (dated by TCRdb to 2020 to 2022). The protocol used for the library was RT-PCR. The reads were generated on a NextSeq 550. In-frame beta chains were kept once TCRdb had trimmed the public reads at Q25 with fastp and called clones with MiXCR. Rows with one shared CDR3 protein collapse into an entry with the most common genes and DNA. Recorded for this sample are about 400,000 distinct CDR3 sequences; under 20% of them occurred a single time. The leading ten clones occupy less than 8% of the sample. In regard to this clonotype: Its antigen remains undetermined. Per-base qualities were not stored, and no clone one base away is much larger.

From its cysteine to its phenylalanine, the CDR3 spans 14 amino acids. Only the CDR3 part of the read is kept: 42 bases, read in frame from the first base. The germline ends are 11 bases apart after V is trimmed by 4 bases and J by 0 bases. The germline V gene specifies SQVTM as CDR1 and ANQGSEA as CDR2. Sequenced input: blood, either unsorted or a sorted T cell fraction (not recorded which). The chain is assembled from TRBV29-1 and TRBJ2-3; there is no confident call for the D gene. The sequence was collected from a human donor who was either an allogeneic HSCT recipient or a stem cell or donor lymphocyte infusion donor (not recorded which). It is not recorded whose cells these are; they may come from a transplant donor. The DNA sequence reads TGCAGCGTTGGGGCCTGGCCAAGCACAGATACGCAGTATTTT. The translation is CSVGAWPSTDTQYF.